This TCR beta chain was captured in a study of blood T cell repertoires in COVID-19. Study overall: Sample material is recorded as cDNA or gDNA derived from T cells, B-cell-depleted T cells, or PBMCs.

One Seattle source followed patients from active infection through their disease course. Profiling relied on immunoSEQ multiplex PCR, and the TCRdb table lists in-frame clones only, not all of them. Of around 470,000 clones in the sample, approximately 89% were seen once. The CDR3 extends over 17 amino acids. V was clipped by 0 bases and J by 5 bases; unmatched bases: 11. From germline, CDR1 is SGHNT and CDR2 YYREEE (reference sequence). V is TRBV5-4 and J is TRBJ1-2; TRBD1 aligns across 9 bases. Sequencing input: peripheral blood. The TCR was taken from a man aged 18 to 29 with COVID-19, enrolled during active disease. CDR3 bases: TGTGCCAGCAGCTTGGGCCCGGACAGGGGTGGGGAATATGGCTACACCTTC. This encodes CASSLGPDRGGEYGYTF.